Each of the 4 T cell receptor beta chains below was sequenced from the same sample in a study of spatial heterogeneity in lung cancer. As for time point: sample taken at primary tumor resection. General study results and limits: Within tumors, counts of expanded alpha and beta TCRs tracked tumor mutation counts.

TCRdb reprocessed the 5' RACE reads via MiXCR and lists one record per CDR3 protein. The profile shows about 27,000 distinct CDR3 sequences, less than 9% of them singletons. Their antigens are not known. Sequences were derived from lung tumor tissue, sampled at surgery. The receptors shown here come from a male donor with early-stage non-small cell lung cancer.

This clonotype has ten or more counts. The chain employs TRBV20-1 and TRBJ2-1, with D maybe TRBD2 (5 bases). V was cut by 6 bases and J by 10 bases, with 10 bases left in between. CDR3 length: 10 amino acids. The germline V gene encodes CDR1 DFQATT and CDR2 SNEGSKA (reference sequence). CDR3 in DNA: TGCAGTGCACGTAGGGAGGAGCAGTTCTTC. Translation gives CSARREEQFF.

This clonotype occurred many times. This chain links TRBV7-2 with TRBJ2-1; 8 bases align to TRBD1. Losses at the gene ends were 2 bases for V and 5 bases for J; bases not matched to a gene: 14. Germline CDR1 SGHTA, CDR2 FQGNSA. The CDR3 has 18 residues. CDR3 residues: CASSLKQGGNVFNNEQFF. For the CDR3, the DNA is TGTGCCAGCAGCTTAAAACAGGGGGGCAATGTTTTTAACAATGAGCAGTTCTTC.

This clonotype has a count of ten or more. The chain has TRBV18 and TRBJ1-5; TRBD1 matches 7 bases. The germline gives CDR1 KGHSH, CDR2 LQKENI. This CDR3 is built from 15 residues. J was trimmed by 5 bases and V by 2 bases; bases with no gene match: 6. The chain's CDR3 is CASSPKTGRDQPQHF. The CDR3 DNA sequence: TGTGCCAGCTCACCAAAGACAGGGCGTGATCAGCCCCAGCATTTT.

This clonotype was observed many times. The gene calls are TRBV7-9 and TRBJ2-7, with D hard to call. CDR3 length equals 13 residues. Germline CDR1 SEHNR, CDR2 FQNEAQ (reference sequence). V dropped 1 base and J dropped 6 bases, with 10 bases sitting between them. CDR3 DNA sequence: TGTGCCAGCAGCTTAGACGGCAGATCCGAGCAGTACTTC. The encoded protein is CASSLDGRSEQYF. The whole variable domain, remainder taken from reference TRBV7-9 and TRBJ2-7, is DTGVSQNPRHKITKRGQNVTFRCDPISEHNRLYWYRQTLGQGPEFLTYFQNEAQLEKSRLLSDRFSAERPKGSFSTLEIQRTEQGDSAMYLCASSLDGRSEQYFGPGTRLTVT.